The 10 T cell receptor beta chains presented below share a single source sample, sequenced in a study of cytomegalovirus exposure and HLA in healthy donors (dated by TCRdb to about 2017). Receptors were amplified or captured by the immunoSEQ multiplex PCR assay. A mixture of 60 forward primers for TCR Vbeta segments and 13 reverse primers for TCR Jbeta segments was used in the multiplex PCR. Drawn from immuneACCESS, this table holds only the in-frame rearrangements with V and J called that TCRdb kept. Clones are partly lost; checked studies trace under half to an unresolved V gene and leave the rest unexplained. This sample has around 150,000 clones in its table, and roughly 80% of those were observed once. The ten largest clones add up to around 5% of the sample. The sequencing input was PBMCs. The receptors shown here come from a young man in good health and CMV-seronegative.

The chain carries TRBV7-8 and TRBJ1-2; tentatively, D is TRBD1 (6 bases). The CDR3 covers 15 residues. Per germline, CDR1 SGHVS and CDR2 FQNEAQ. V lost 2 bases and J 7 bases, leaving 17 bases between the germline ends. CDR3 in DNA: TGTGCCAGCAGCTTAAGCCAGGGGTGGGGGAGTGGCTACACCTTC. Its protein product is CASSLSQGWGSGYTF.

This chain joins TRBV30 and TRBJ2-5, with 8 bases fitting TRBD1. The CDR3 covers 13 residues. Germline V gives CDR1 GTSNPN, CDR2 SVGIG (reference sequence). Germline trimming cut 7 bases from V and 5 bases from J; bases unmatched to any gene: 9. The CDR3 DNA reads as TGTGCCTCGGACAGGGCAGTACTGGAGACCCAGTACTTC. This encodes CASDRAVLETQYF.

The chain joins TRBV13 to TRBJ1-1; 10 bases line up with TRBD1. The CDR3 extends over 16 amino acids. Trimming took 5 bases from V and 1 from J; bases not matched to a gene: 7. Germline V gene lookup returns CDR1 PRHDT and CDR2 FYEKMQ (reference sequence). CDR3 coding DNA: TGTGCCAGCAGCACGAGACAGGGGGCTGGGAACACTGAAGCTTTCTTT. The encoded protein is CASSTRQGAGNTEAFF.

The genes are TRBV7-2 and TRBJ2-7; 11 positions agree with TRBD2. The CDR3 sequence is 18 residues long. Germline CDR1 SGHTA, CDR2 FQGNSA. V trimming: 5 bases; J trimming: 0 bases; junction bases outside the gene matches: 12. CDR3 protein: CASSRTRTSGGFSYEQYF. The CDR3 region has the DNA TGTGCCAGCAGCCGGACCAGAACTAGCGGGGGTTTCTCCTACGAGCAGTACTTC.

This clone was counted only a few times. The chain employs TRBV10-1 and TRBJ2-1, with D unresolved. V gave up 3 bases and J gave up 7 bases, with 13 bases separating them. CDR3 length: 14 amino acids. CDR1 is WNHNN and CDR2 is SYGVQD in the germline V gene (reference sequence). The CDR3 region has the DNA TGCGCCAGCAGTGATACTACTTCAACGAATGAGCAGTTCTTC. It specifies CASSDTTSTNEQFF.

The chain combines TRBV2 with TRBJ2-1; a possible D gene is TRBD1 (6 bases). CDR3 length equals 14 residues. CDR1 and CDR2 from the germline V gene are SNHLY and FYNNEI. Trimming cost V 6 bases and J 6 bases, with 15 bases left between them. CDR3 DNA sequence: TGTGCCAGCAGATTCCTCGTGACAGGCAATGAGCAGTTCTTC. The encoded protein is CASRFLVTGNEQFF.

The gene calls are TRBV5-1 and TRBJ1-3; TRBD1 is a possible D gene (5 bases). V was shortened by 4 bases and J by 7 bases, with 18 bases between the two germline ends. The V gene's germline CDR1 is SGHRS and CDR2 YFSETQ. The CDR3 runs to 15 residues. The CDR3 sequence: CASSPEGPQANTIYF. The CDR3 bases are TGCGCCAGCAGCCCGGAGGGGCCCCAGGCGAACACCATATATTTT. Full variable domain (outside the CDR3, taken from reference TRBV5-1 and TRBJ1-3): KAGVTQTPRYLIKTRGQQVTLSCSPISGHRSVSWYQQTPGQGLQFLFEYFSETQRNKGNFPGRFSGRQFSNSRSEMNVSTLELGDSALYLCASSPEGPQANTIYFGEGSWLTVV.

This clone was observed a single time. The rearrangement joins TRBV28 to TRBJ2-6; the D is unclear. CDR1 and CDR2 (germline): MDHEN, SYDVKM. Between the trimmed V and J ends, which lost 4 bases and 3 bases, there was a span of 4 bases. The CDR3 extends over 13 amino acids. CDR3: CASSSGGANVLTF. DNA for the CDR3: TGTGCCAGCAGTTCCGGTGGGGCCAACGTCCTGACTTTC.

The genes are TRBV7-6 and TRBJ2-3; TRBD2 matches at 10 bases. CDR3 length: 15 amino acids. CDR1 is SGHVS, CDR2 FNYEAQ, per germline. Losses at the gene ends were 5 bases for V and 3 bases for J; bases not matched to a gene: 5. The CDR3 spells CASSRLAGETDTQYF. In DNA, the CDR3 is TGTGCCAGCAGCCGTCTAGCGGGAGAGACAGATACGCAGTATTTT.

This chain uses TRBV15 with TRBJ1-6, with TRBD1 identical over 7 bases. CDR3 length equals 16 residues. The V segment lost 5 bases and the J segment 10 bases; nucleotides outside the gene matches: 14. CDR1 and CDR2 (germline): LNHNV, YYDKDF (reference sequence). This CDR3 is CATSSKREGAGSPLHF. For the CDR3, the DNA is TGTGCCACCAGCTCAAAACGGGAGGGGGCAGGATCACCCCTCCACTTT.